Each of the 7 T cell receptor beta chains below was sequenced from the same sample in a study of CD8+ T cells in alopecia areata. RNA extraction and reverse transcription yielded cDNA as sequencing template. Profiling relied on immunoSEQ multiplex PCR, and the TCRdb table lists in-frame clones only, not all of them. The table lists around 210,000 clones, more than 50% of them singletons, with approximately 4.9% in the top ten. The specimen was CD8+ T cells sorted from blood. Receptor source: a human donor in good health.

This clone was seen just once. The genes are TRBV6-5 and TRBJ2-2; D not certain. Germline loops: CDR1 MNHEY, CDR2 SVGAGI. V dropped 2 bases and J dropped 5 bases, with 9 bases sitting between them. This CDR3 region has 14 residues. DNA of the CDR3: TGTGCCAGCAGTTACAGGGAAGTTACCGGGGAGCTGTTTTTT. Translated: CASSYREVTGELFF.

A few counts support this clone. The chain couples TRBV5-6 to TRBJ2-5, with D uncertain. Between the trimmed V and J ends, which lost 1 base and 2 bases, there was a span of 6 bases. This CDR3 is built from 13 residues. Germline-derived CDR1 and CDR2 are SGHDT and YYEEEE. The CDR3 sequence: CASSLTQQETQYF. CDR3 sequence (DNA): TGTGCCAGCAGCTTGACTCAACAAGAGACCCAGTACTTC.

The V gene is TRBV30, the J gene TRBJ1-1; possible D gene TRBD1, 5 bases. The germline V and J ends were trimmed by 0 bases and 5 bases, with 16 bases remaining between them. Germline CDR1 GTSNPN, CDR2 SVGIG (reference sequence). CDR3 length equals 15 residues. The CDR3 sequence: CAWSVPGGAGTEAFF. In DNA, the CDR3 is TGTGCCTGGAGTGTACCGGGTGGGGCTGGAACTGAAGCTTTCTTT.

J is TRBJ2-5 and V is TRBV7-9, with no clear D. Germline CDR1 reads SEHNR; CDR2 reads FQNEAQ (reference sequence). Trimming stripped 8 bases from V and 1 base from J, with 14 bases between. The CDR3 runs 14 residues. The DNA of the CDR3 is TGTGCCAGCTGCCCCGGGCTTCTCCAAGAGACCCAGTACTTC. This translates into CASCPGLLQETQYF.

The rearrangement uses TRBV5-6 and TRBJ1-1, with D hard to call. Trimming cost V 4 bases and J 1 base, with 8 bases left between them. CDR3 size: 13 residues. Germline V CDR1 and CDR2: SGHDT, YYEEEE. The CDR3 reads CASSPPWNTEAFF. The DNA for the CDR3 is TGTGCCAGCAGCCCCCCGTGGAACACTGAAGCTTTCTTT.

The chain recombines TRBV4-1 with TRBJ1-2; 7 bases are shared with TRBD1. This CDR3 has 15 residues. Trimming took 4 bases from V and 6 from J; bases not matched to a gene: 11. Germline V CDR1 and CDR2: MGHRA, YSYEKL. The CDR3 loop is CASSPRPDRVDGYTF. CDR3 bases: TGCGCCAGCAGCCCACGACCCGACAGGGTGGATGGCTACACCTTC.

The genes are TRBV4-1 and TRBJ2-5; D gene uncertain. This CDR3 is 14 amino acids long. Per the germline V gene, CDR1 is MGHRA and CDR2 is YSYEKL. V was shortened by 4 bases and J by 2 bases, with 11 bases between the two germline ends. In DNA form, the CDR3 reads TGCGCCAGCAGCCTTCCCGGAACTCAAGAGACCCAGTACTTC. Its protein product is CASSLPGTQETQYF.